The text below deals with one T cell receptor (beta chain). The antigen remains undetermined. The source of the sample is a study of beta chain features in type 1 diabetes. This CDR3 is 14 amino acids long. V was cut by 1 base and J by 9 bases, with 13 bases left in between. Germline CDR1 is SGHTA and CDR2 is FQGNSA. Study results and limitations: Type 1 diabetes patients had TCRB CDR3s that were shorter (moderately but significantly so) in all four CD4+ subsets.

The investigators reverse transcribed all of the isolated RNA, so they sequenced expressed TCRB transcripts. The method was immunoSEQ multiplex PCR; TCRdb's version includes in-frame clones alone and lacks a portion of them. The profile shows 300,000 to 400,000 clones, around 10% of them singletons. The sequenced sample consisted of central memory CD4+ T cells from blood. The TCR comes from a young man with type 1 diabetes. The chain carries TRBV7-2 and TRBJ2-4; possibly TRBD1 for D (6 bases). The CDR3 DNA follows: TGTGCCAGCAGCTTAGAGCAGGGGTACGGCATTCAGTACTTC. Translating it yields CASSLEQGYGIQYF.